Shown below are 18 T cell receptor beta chains from a single sample sequenced in a study (dated by TCRdb to between 2014 and 2017). Libraries were constructed by multiplex PCR. TCRdb shows the sequencer as Ion Torrent PGM. In the roughly 20-patient analysis, TRBV12-4/TRBJ1-2 clonotypes were amplified using adaptor-ligated barcode primers. TCRdb itself trimmed the public reads at Q25 with fastp, ran MiXCR and retained productive beta chains. Entries are consolidated by CDR3 protein sequence, retaining the most common genes and DNA. The sample table shows 1,100 to 1,500 distinct CDR3 sequences, and 16% are seen once. The ten largest clones represent about 54% of the sample. Source material: naive CD4+ T cells sorted from blood. The cell subset or site label corresponds to: naive CD4+ T cells, CD4+CD45RA+CD25-. These receptor sequences come from a female donor with breast cancer.

This clonotype qualifies as medium-sized. The V call is TRBV12-3 or TRBV12-4, the J call TRBJ1-2, with 7 bases identical to TRBD1. The CDR3 is made up of 13 amino acids. The V gene end was trimmed by 4 bases and the J gene end by 6 bases; junction bases not matched to a gene: 5. The CDR3 DNA follows: TGTGCCAGCAGTTGGGGACAGCTGAATGGCTACACCTTC. This sequence encodes CASSWGQLNGYTF.

This clonotype has ten or more counts. The V gene is TRBV12-3 or TRBV12-4, the J gene TRBJ1-2; D is unresolved. This CDR3 has 14 amino acids. With 6 bases removed from V and 2 bases from J, the gap between germline ends came to 13 bases. The CDR3 DNA is TGTGCCAGCAGCCCGAGACGACCCAACTATGGCTACACCTTC. It yields the protein CASSPRRPNYGYTF.

This chain uses TRBV12-3 or TRBV12-4 with TRBJ1-2, with TRBD1 matching over 9 bases. This CDR3 contains 16 residues. Trimming cost V 3 bases and J 4 bases; bases outside gene matches: 9. For the CDR3, the DNA is TGTGCCAGCAGTTTGGCCGGGACAGGGCGCGCCTATGGCTACACCTTC. Translation gives CASSLAGTGRAYGYTF.

This clonotype has a count of ten or more. This chain connects TRBV12-3 or TRBV12-4 to TRBJ1-2, with D maybe TRBD1 (6 bases). This CDR3 has 12 amino acids. Trimming took 5 bases from V and 5 from J, leaving 9 bases between them. CDR3 loop: CASSDRLYGYTF. The CDR3 region has the DNA TGTGCCAGCAGTGACAGGCTTTATGGCTACACCTTC.

Sample share makes this clonotype medium-sized. The chain links TRBV12-3 or TRBV12-4 to TRBJ1-2, with D unresolved. Trimming removed 2 bases from V and 2 bases from J, with 0 bases in between. The CDR3 has 11 residues. This CDR3 is CASSLNYGYTF. The DNA for the CDR3 is TGTGCCAGCAGTTTAAACTATGGCTACACCTTC.

As regards this clonotype: A read error may explain this, as a much larger clone is one base away. The chain joins TRBV12-3 or TRBV12-4 to TRBJ1-2; perhaps TRBD1 as D (6 bases). The CDR3 has 14 residues. CDR3 residues: CASIKQGSLYDYTF. CDR3 nucleotides: TGTGCCAGCATTAAACAGGGATCCCTCTATGACTACACCTTC.

This clonotype occurred many times. The rearrangement links TRBV12-3 or TRBV12-4 to TRBJ1-2; no reliable D call. V lost 2 bases and J 1 base, leaving 5 bases between the germline ends. The CDR3 extends over 13 amino acids. Here the CDR3 DNA reads TGTGCCAGCAGTTTAAACAGTAACTATGGCTACACCTTC. Amino acid sequence: CASSLNSNYGYTF.

This clonotype is labeled as large. The rearrangement uses TRBV12-3 or TRBV12-4 and TRBJ1-2, with a weak D call TRBD1 (6 bases). V was trimmed by 6 bases and J by 2 bases, leaving 10 bases between them. The CDR3 runs to 13 residues. The CDR3 is CASRQGLNYGYTF. Here the CDR3 DNA reads TGTGCCAGCAGACAGGGCCTCAACTATGGCTACACCTTC.

By sample share, this clonotype is medium-sized. The chain links TRBV12-3 or TRBV12-4 to TRBJ1-2, with a possible D match to TRBD1 (6 bases). Trimming pared 5 bases from V and 3 bases from J, leaving 13 bases between. The CDR3 has 14 amino acids. CDR3 nucleotide sequence: TGTGCCAGCAGTCCCAGGGGCTTTGACTATGGCTACACCTTC. Residues: CASSPRGFDYGYTF.

By sample share, this clonotype is medium-sized. The gene calls are TRBV12-3 or TRBV12-4 and TRBJ1-2; no definite D call. With 6 bases removed from V and 0 bases from J, the gap between germline ends came to 8 bases. The CDR3 length is 13 residues. This chain's CDR3 is CASSDTSNYGYTF. The CDR3 DNA sequence: TGTGCCAGCAGCGACACCTCTAACTATGGCTACACCTTC.

This clonotype was seen at least ten times. The CDR3 is CASSLIRGGGYTF. CDR3 nucleotides: TGTGCCAGCAGTTTAATCAGGGGCGGCGGCTACACCTTC. This chain connects TRBV12-3 or TRBV12-4 to TRBJ1-2, with D possibly matching TRBD1 (6 bases). CDR3 size: 13 residues. V dropped 2 bases and J dropped 8 bases, with 12 bases sitting between them.

The V call is TRBV12-3 or TRBV12-4, the J call TRBJ1-2; 8 bases match TRBD1. This CDR3 is 14 amino acids long. J gave up 2 bases and V 3 bases, and 2 bases lay outside the gene matches. CDR3 DNA sequence: TGTGCCAGCAGTTTTCGGACAGGGAACTATGGCTACACCTTC. This encodes CASSFRTGNYGYTF.

This clonotype is deemed medium-sized. The genes are TRBV12-3 or TRBV12-4 and TRBJ1-2; possible D gene TRBD1, 5 bases. V lost 0 bases, J lost 4 bases, and 15 bases lay in between. This CDR3 contains 16 residues. The CDR3 DNA is TGTGCCAGCAGTTTAGCGCTGACAGATCGGGGCTATGGCTACACCTTC. This translates into CASSLALTDRGYGYTF.

By share, this clonotype counts as medium-sized (0.01 to 0.1%). V is TRBV12-3 or TRBV12-4 and J is TRBJ1-2, with D unclear. This CDR3 comprises 12 residues. The germline V and J ends were trimmed by 8 bases and 0 bases, with 7 bases remaining between them. The CDR3 here is CASFIANYGYTF. The CDR3 nucleotides are TGTGCCAGCTTTATAGCTAACTATGGCTACACCTTC.

This chain connects TRBV12-3 or TRBV12-4 to TRBJ1-2; 7 nucleotides match TRBD1. V dropped 5 bases and J dropped 4; count of bases not matched to a gene: 1. The CDR3 runs to 12 residues. The chain's CDR3 is CASSRQGYGYTF. As DNA, the CDR3 is TGTGCCAGCAGTAGACAGGGCTATGGCTACACCTTC.

Within the sample, this clonotype is medium-sized. The J gene is TRBJ1-2, the V gene TRBV12-3 or TRBV12-4; 8 bases match TRBD1. Losses at the gene ends were 6 bases for V and 4 bases for J; bases not matched to a gene: 7. The CDR3 has 14 residues. In DNA form, the CDR3 reads TGTGCCAGCAGCCAGAGGACAGGGACCTATGGCTACACCTTC. Amino acids: CASSQRTGTYGYTF.

The sample holds many counts of this clonotype. Relative to the germline gene, one junction end is altered; a read error may explain this. The rearrangement links TRBV12-3 or TRBV12-4 to TRBJ1-2; 8 bases match TRBD1. This CDR3 has 11 amino acids. The DNA of the CDR3 is TGTGCCAGCAGTTTCGGGACAGGCGGCTCCTTC. Translation: CASSFGTGGSF.

This clonotype is judged medium-sized (0.01 to 0.1%). This sequence joins TRBV12-3 or TRBV12-4 and TRBJ1-2, with a tentative D call TRBD1 (5 bases). The CDR3 has 15 amino acids. Deletions cut 6 bases from V and 7 bases from J, with 21 bases between. The CDR3 region has the DNA TGTGCCAGCAGGCCTAATCTCTCGGTTCAGGGTGGCTACACCTTC. Translating gives CASRPNLSVQGGYTF.